These T cell receptor beta chains were read from a single sample in a study of blood T cell repertoires in COVID-19. TCRdb's table, derived via immunoSEQ multiplex PCR, lists solely in-frame clones and lacks some. The profile shows about 250,000 clones, less than 90% of them singletons. Sequencing input: peripheral blood. These receptors all come from a woman in her thirties or forties who had recovered from COVID-19. CDR3s include the opening cysteine and the closing phenylalanine or tryptophan. A D gene is named only where the DNA matches it firmly. Size is stated for part of the rows, as once, few or many counts, or as a class when the clone is expanded.

>TRBJ1-1|.|.|TRBV3-1/TRBV3-2
CASSQFQGIEAFF
TGTGCCAGCAGCCAATTCCAGGGAATTGAAGCTTTCTTT
>TRBJ2-1|few|.|TRBV6-5
CASSRGYNEQFF
TGTGCCAGCAGTAGGGGGTACAATGAGCAGTTCTTC
>TRBJ2-2|.|.|TRBV27
CASSLLWQGRGELFF
TGTGCCAGCAGTTTATTATGGCAGGGGCGCGGGGAGCTGTTTTTT
>TRBJ1-1|.|TRBD1|TRBV19
CASIGIRGSTEAFF
TGTGCCAGTATCGGGATCAGGGGGAGTACTGAAGCTTTCTTT
>TRBJ1-2|.|TRBD1|TRBV7-2
CASSLAPTGRLDYGYTF
TGTGCCAGCAGCTTAGCCCCGACAGGGCGGTTGGACTATGGCTACACCTTC
>TRBJ2-1|.|TRBD2|TRBV7-8
CASSSYGGVSYNEQFF
TGTGCCAGCAGCTCCTACGGGGGGGTTTCCTACAATGAGCAGTTCTTC
>TRBJ2-5|.|TRBD2|TRBV3-1/TRBV3-2
CASSPGLAGGQETQYF
TGTGCCAGCAGCCCTGGACTAGCGGGGGGCCAAGAGACCCAGTACTTC
>TRBJ2-3|.|TRBD1|TRBV2
CASSYSRDRGDTQYF
TGTGCCAGCAGTTATTCCCGGGACAGGGGAGATACGCAGTATTTT
>TRBJ2-5|.|.|TRBV19
CATQPRTGTRNQETQYF
TGTGCCACCCAACCCCGTACGGGGACACGAAACCAAGAGACCCAGTACTTC
>TRBJ2-5|.|.|TRBV20-1
CSVGVWETQYF
TGCAGTGTCGGAGTCTGGGAGACCCAGTACTTC
>TRBJ2-5|.|TRBD1|TRBV3-1/TRBV3-2
CASSRTGPQETQYF
TGTGCCAGCAGCCGGACAGGCCCACAAGAGACCCAGTACTTC
>TRBJ1-1|once|.|TRBV28
CASSLGGNTEAFF
TGTGCCAGCAGTTTAGGCGGGAACACTGAAGCTTTCTTT
>TRBJ1-6|once|.|TRBV11-2
CASSSNSNSPLHF
TGTGCCAGCAGCTCGAATAGTAATTCACCCCTCCACTTT
>TRBJ2-2|.|.|TRBV10-1
CASSRGQNTGELFF
TGCGCCAGCAGCCGGGGACAGAACACCGGGGAGCTGTTTTTT
>TRBJ1-6|.|TRBD1|TRBV28
CASRLGQGRSPLHF
TGTGCCAGCAGACTGGGACAGGGAAGATCACCCCTCCACTTT
>TRBJ1-2|.|TRBD1|TRBV28
CASRGTGASGSYTF
TGTGCCAGCAGGGGGACAGGGGCCTCGGGGAGCTACACCTTC
>TRBJ1-4|.|.|TRBV6-1
CASSEYRVSELFF
TGTGCCAGCAGTGAATATCGGGTGTCTGAACTGTTTTTT
>TRBJ1-3|.|TRBD1|TRBV28
CASSPRDRGGNTIYF
TGTGCCAGCAGTCCGCGGGACAGGGGAGGAAACACCATATATTTT
>TRBJ2-3|.|.|TRBV3-1/TRBV3-2
CASSQGQTSTDTQYF
TGTGCCAGCAGCCAAGGACAAACCAGCACAGATACGCAGTATTTT
>TRBJ2-7|.|TRBD2|TRBV5-1
CASGFRPGASGDIYEQYF
TGCGCCAGCGGATTTCGACCTGGGGCTAGCGGGGATATTTACGAGCAGTACTTC
>TRBJ1-4|.|.|TRBV12-3/TRBV12-4
CASGASTNEKLFF
TGTGCCAGCGGGGCTTCTACTAATGAAAAACTGTTTTTT
>TRBJ1-5|.|.|TRBV19
CASDLPGSNQPQHF
TGTGCCAGTGACTTACCAGGGAGCAATCAGCCCCAGCATTTT
>TRBJ1-6|.|TRBD1|TRBV28
CASGRDRGSPLHF
TGTGCCAGCGGCCGGGACAGGGGGTCACCCCTCCACTTT